The rows below give T cell receptor beta chains drawn from one sample of a study of early T cells in non-severe SARS-CoV-2 infection. TCRdb itself ran the 5' RACE reads through MiXCR, one entry per CDR3 protein. The repertoire holds about 80,000 distinct CDR3 sequences, with approximately 5% as singletons. This material consisted of whole blood, taken at baseline. These TCRs come from an adult who was a healthcare worker with PCR-confirmed SARS-CoV-2 infection or an uninfected control (not recorded which). Both conserved end residues are part of each CDR3. D genes are given only for firm matches. Clone size is shown for a subset of rows, as once, few, many or a class of expanded clone.

.	many	TRBV7-8	TRBJ2-2	CASSLAIGGAGRPNTGELFF	TGTGCCAGCAGCTTAGCGATTGGGGGGGCGGGACGGCCTAACACCGGGGAGCTGTTTTTT
TRBD1	.	TRBV5-1	TRBJ2-3	CASYSDRSTDTQYF	TGCGCCAGTTACTCGGACAGGAGCACAGATACGCAGTATTTT
.	few	TRBV20-1	TRBJ2-1	CSARGRLNSYNEQFF	TGCAGTGCTAGAGGTCGACTCAACTCCTACAATGAGCAGTTCTTC
.	many	TRBV12-3/TRBV12-4	TRBJ2-3	CASRWGLMADTQYF	TGTGCCAGCAGGTGGGGACTGATGGCAGATACGCAGTATTTT
TRBD1	.	TRBV2	TRBJ1-1	CASLGQTEAFF	TGTGCCAGCTTGGGACAGACAGAAGCTTTCTTT
TRBD1	few	TRBV11-2	TRBJ1-2	CASSRTGGDGYTF	TGTGCCAGCAGCAGAACAGGGGGTGATGGCTACACCTTC
TRBD1	many	TRBV11-2	TRBJ1-2	CASSRAGQVQGYTF	TGTGCCAGCAGCCGGGCGGGACAGGTCCAAGGCTACACCTTC
.	few	TRBV25-1	TRBJ2-1	CASSEYQGSSYNEQFF	TGTGCCAGCAGTGAATATCAGGGGAGCTCCTACAATGAGCAGTTCTTC
.	many	TRBV19	TRBJ2-1	CASSVLPQEYNEQFF	TGTGCCAGTAGTGTCTTACCACAGGAATACAATGAGCAGTTCTTC
.	many	TRBV12-3/TRBV12-4	TRBJ2-5	CASSREGAAETQYF	TGTGCCAGCAGTCGGGAGGGGGCAGCAGAGACCCAGTACTTC
.	few	TRBV7-3	TRBJ1-5	CASSPRQNSNQPQHF	TGTGCCAGCAGCCCCCGACAGAATAGCAATCAGCCCCAGCATTTT
.	many	TRBV28	TRBJ1-6	CASSLGQGNSPLHF	TGTGCCAGCAGTTTGGGGCAGGGAAATTCACCCCTCCACTTT
.	few	TRBV5-1	TRBJ2-5	CASSLRQGIETQYF	TGCGCCAGCAGCTTGAGGCAGGGAATAGAGACCCAGTACTTC
TRBD2	.	TRBV2	TRBJ2-1	CASRAGVGYNEQFF	TGTGCCAGCAGGGCGGGAGTCGGGTACAATGAGCAGTTCTTC
.	many	TRBV29-1	TRBJ1-1	CSVEGVDTEAFF	TGCAGCGTTGAGGGGGTGGACACTGAAGCTTTCTTT
.	many	TRBV27	TRBJ2-1	CASLTGGGMNEQFF	TGTGCCAGCCTAACAGGGGGAGGGATGAATGAGCAGTTCTTC
.	many	TRBV5-4	TRBJ2-7	CASSLARATTEQYF	TGTGCCAGCAGCTTGGCCAGAGCTACGACCGAGCAGTACTTC
.	few	TRBV6-2/TRBV6-3	TRBJ1-5	CASSRDFNQPQHF	TGTGCCAGCAGCCGGGACTTCAATCAGCCCCAGCATTTT
TRBD1	many	TRBV20-1	TRBJ2-6	CSAPIRDRGSGANVLTF	TGCAGTGCCCCAATCCGGGACAGGGGCTCTGGGGCCAACGTCCTGACTTTC
.	.	TRBV11-2	TRBJ1-6	CASSPGAGTGINPPLHF	TGTGCCAGCAGCCCAGGGGCAGGGACGGGCATCAACCCACCCCTCCACTTT
.	many	TRBV20-1	TRBJ2-3	CSARGSGNTDTQYF	TGCAGTGCCCGGGGTAGCGGAAACACAGATACGCAGTATTTT
TRBD2	few	TRBV3-1	TRBJ2-1	CASSQVWLAGPSSYNEQFF	TGTGCCAGCAGCCAAGTGTGGCTAGCGGGCCCGAGCTCCTACAATGAGCAGTTCTTC
.	many	TRBV28	TRBJ2-1	CASSLSANEQFF	TGTGCCAGCAGTTTATCTGCCAATGAGCAGTTCTTC
.	.	TRBV29-1	TRBJ2-5	CSVPWGVQETQYF	TGCAGCGTCCCCTGGGGGGTCCAAGAGACCCAGTACTTC
TRBD1	many	TRBV20-1	TRBJ1-1	CSARTGANTEAFF	TGCAGTGCTAGAACAGGGGCGAACACTGAAGCTTTCTTT
.	.	TRBV5-1	TRBJ1-4	CASRIGQPDLNEKLFF	TGCGCCAGCAGAATCGGACAGCCAGACCTCAATGAAAAACTGTTTTTT
TRBD2	many	TRBV10-3	TRBJ2-7	CAISGSGRDEQYF	TGTGCCATCAGCGGAAGCGGGAGGGACGAGCAGTACTTC
.	many	TRBV7-9	TRBJ2-7	CASSLGENGSPSYEQYF	TGTGCCAGCAGCTTAGGTGAGAACGGGAGTCCTTCCTACGAGCAGTACTTC
.	.	TRBV12-3/TRBV12-4	TRBJ1-1	CASSLRGTVAFF	TGTGCCAGCAGTTTAAGGGGTACCGTAGCTTTCTTT
TRBD2	few	TRBV4-1	TRBJ2-3	CASSQLAGGYADTQYF	TGCGCCAGCAGCCAGTTAGCGGGAGGGTACGCAGATACGCAGTATTTT
.	many	TRBV27	TRBJ2-1	CASSLQDSYNEQFF	TGTGCCAGCAGTTTACAGGACAGCTACAATGAGCAGTTCTTC
.	many	TRBV20-1	TRBJ2-3	CSARAGTTSTDTQYF	TGCAGTGCTAGGGCCGGGACCACGAGCACAGATACGCAGTATTTT
.	.	TRBV11-2	TRBJ1-1	CASSLFPRDGDTEAFF	TGTGCCAGCAGCTTATTCCCCCGCGACGGAGACACTGAAGCTTTCTTT
.	many	TRBV6-5	TRBJ1-2	CASSPIGSSYGYTF	TGTGCCAGCAGTCCGATCGGGAGTAGCTATGGCTACACCTTC
TRBD1	.	TRBV9	TRBJ2-7	CASSATGGALNYEQYF	TGTGCCAGCAGCGCCACAGGGGGCGCCTTAAACTACGAGCAGTACTTC
TRBD2	many	TRBV12-3/TRBV12-4	TRBJ2-7	CASSLRPGLGYEQYF	TGTGCCAGCAGTTTAAGACCGGGACTAGGGTACGAGCAGTACTTC
TRBD1	few	TRBV28	TRBJ1-5	CASSTPLGQGGNQPQHF	TGTGCCAGCAGTACCCCGCTAGGACAGGGGGGAAATCAGCCCCAGCATTTT
.	.	TRBV7-3	TRBJ2-7	CASSLGAGAYEQYF	TGTGCCAGCAGCTTGGGGGCAGGGGCCTACGAGCAGTACTTC
.	many	TRBV24-1	TRBJ2-1	CATSDLARGNNEQFF	TGTGCCACCAGTGATTTGGCGAGGGGAAACAATGAGCAGTTCTTC
.	.	TRBV20-1	TRBJ1-1	CSARGRTEAFF	TGCAGTGCTAGAGGTCGTACTGAAGCTTTCTTT
TRBD1	.	TRBV6-5	TRBJ2-7	CASSYSPAGQVTYEQYF	TGTGCCAGCAGTTACTCTCCGGCGGGACAGGTCACCTACGAGCAGTACTTC
TRBD2	many	TRBV28	TRBJ2-1	CASSLRAGVVNEQFF	TGTGCCAGCAGTTTACGAGCGGGAGTTGTGAATGAGCAGTTCTTC
.	many	TRBV5-1	TRBJ2-6	CASREISSGANVLTF	TGCGCCAGCAGGGAGATATCGTCCGGGGCCAACGTCCTGACTTTC
TRBD1	.	TRBV28	TRBJ1-6	CASSLPQGAVNSPLHF	TGTGCCAGCAGTCTACCCCAGGGGGCGGTTAATTCACCCCTCCACTTT
.	.	TRBV20-1	TRBJ2-7	CSTRQSGLYEQYF	TGCAGTACCCGACAGTCCGGTTTGTACGAGCAGTACTTC
TRBD2	few	TRBV5-1	TRBJ2-5	CASSLAGGHLQTQYF	TGCGCCAGCAGCCTAGCGGGAGGCCACTTACAGACCCAGTACTTC
.	.	TRBV15	TRBJ2-2	CATSREGAAGMGRGTGELFF	TGTGCCACCAGCAGAGAAGGGGCCGCAGGGATGGGCCGGGGCACCGGGGAGCTGTTTTTT
TRBD2	many	TRBV5-1	TRBJ2-7	CASSSYTPSGSYEQYF	TGCGCCAGCAGTTCCTATACTCCGAGCGGGAGCTACGAGCAGTACTTC
TRBD1	many	TRBV7-9	TRBJ2-2	CASRDRDTGELFF	TGTGCCAGCAGAGACAGGGATACCGGGGAGCTGTTTTTT
.	many	TRBV5-1	TRBJ2-7	CASSLDYSYEQYF	TGCGCCAGCAGCTTGGATTACAGCTACGAGCAGTACTTC
.	few	TRBV5-6	TRBJ1-3	CASISSTSGNTIYF	TGTGCCAGCATCTCATCGACCTCTGGAAACACCATATATTTT